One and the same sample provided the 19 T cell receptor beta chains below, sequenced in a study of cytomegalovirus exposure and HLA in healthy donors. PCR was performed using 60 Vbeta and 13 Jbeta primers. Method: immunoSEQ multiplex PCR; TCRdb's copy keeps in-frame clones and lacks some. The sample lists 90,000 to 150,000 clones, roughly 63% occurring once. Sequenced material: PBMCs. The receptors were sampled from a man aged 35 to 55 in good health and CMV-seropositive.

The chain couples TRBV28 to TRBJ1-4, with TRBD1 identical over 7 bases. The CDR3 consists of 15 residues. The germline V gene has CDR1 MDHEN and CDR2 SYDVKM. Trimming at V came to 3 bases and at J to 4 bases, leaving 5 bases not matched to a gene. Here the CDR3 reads CASSFPGQLNEKLFF. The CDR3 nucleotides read TGTGCCAGCAGTTTCCCGGGACAGCTTAATGAAAAACTGTTTTTT.

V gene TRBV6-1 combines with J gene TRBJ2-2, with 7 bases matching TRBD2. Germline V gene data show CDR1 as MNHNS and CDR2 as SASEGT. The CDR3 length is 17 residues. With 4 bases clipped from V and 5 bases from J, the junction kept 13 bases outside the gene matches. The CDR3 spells CASSVLGTTARTGELFF. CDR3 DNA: TGTGCCAGCAGTGTTTTGGGGACTACCGCGCGAACCGGGGAGCTGTTTTTT.

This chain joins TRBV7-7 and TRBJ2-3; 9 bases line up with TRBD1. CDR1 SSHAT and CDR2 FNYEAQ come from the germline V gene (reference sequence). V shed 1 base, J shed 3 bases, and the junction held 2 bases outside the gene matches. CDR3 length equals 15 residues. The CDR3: CASSLGTGATDTQYF. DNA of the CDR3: TGTGCCAGCAGCTTAGGGACAGGGGCGACAGATACGCAGTATTTT.

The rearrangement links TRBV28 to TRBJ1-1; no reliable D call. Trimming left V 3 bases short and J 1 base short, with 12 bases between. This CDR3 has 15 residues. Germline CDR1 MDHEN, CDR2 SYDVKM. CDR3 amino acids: CASSFRLGKNTEAFF. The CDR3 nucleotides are TGTGCCAGCAGTTTCCGATTGGGCAAGAACACTGAAGCTTTCTTT.

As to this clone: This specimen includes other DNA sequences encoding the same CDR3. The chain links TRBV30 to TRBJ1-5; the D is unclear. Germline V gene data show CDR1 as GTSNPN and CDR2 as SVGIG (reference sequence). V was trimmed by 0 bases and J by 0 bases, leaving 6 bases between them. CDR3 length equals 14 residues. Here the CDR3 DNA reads TGTGCCTGGAGTGTACTCGATAGCAATCAGCCCCAGCATTTT. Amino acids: CAWSVLDSNQPQHF.

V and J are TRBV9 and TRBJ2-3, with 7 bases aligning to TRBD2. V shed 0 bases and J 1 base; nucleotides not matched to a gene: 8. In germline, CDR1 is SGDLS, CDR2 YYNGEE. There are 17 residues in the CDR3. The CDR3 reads CASSVGGAGERTDTQYF. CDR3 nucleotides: TGTGCCAGCAGCGTAGGAGGGGCGGGAGAGCGCACAGATACGCAGTATTTT.

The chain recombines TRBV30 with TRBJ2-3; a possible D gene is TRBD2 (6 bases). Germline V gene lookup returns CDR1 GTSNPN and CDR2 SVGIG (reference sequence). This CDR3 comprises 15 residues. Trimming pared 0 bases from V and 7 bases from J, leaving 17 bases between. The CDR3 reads CAWSVFGSALHTQYF. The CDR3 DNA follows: TGTGCCTGGAGTGTATTCGGGAGCGCTCTTCATACGCAGTATTTT.

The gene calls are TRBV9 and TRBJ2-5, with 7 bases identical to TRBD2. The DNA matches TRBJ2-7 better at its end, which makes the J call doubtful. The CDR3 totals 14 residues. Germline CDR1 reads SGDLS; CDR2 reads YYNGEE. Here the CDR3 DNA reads TGTGCCAGCAGCGTAGACGGACTAGCCTACGAGCAGTACTTC. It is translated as CASSVDGLAYEQYF.

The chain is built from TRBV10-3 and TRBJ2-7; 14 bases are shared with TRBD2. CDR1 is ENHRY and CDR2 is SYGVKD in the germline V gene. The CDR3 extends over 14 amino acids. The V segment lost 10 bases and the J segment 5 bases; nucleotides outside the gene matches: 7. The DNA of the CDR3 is TGTGCCACCCTAGGACTAGCGGGAGGTAACGAGCAGTACTTC. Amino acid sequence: CATLGLAGGNEQYF.

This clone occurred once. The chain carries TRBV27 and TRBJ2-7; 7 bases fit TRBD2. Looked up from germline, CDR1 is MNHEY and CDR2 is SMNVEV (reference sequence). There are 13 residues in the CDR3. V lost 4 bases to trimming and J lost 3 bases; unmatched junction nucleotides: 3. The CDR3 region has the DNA TGTGCCAGCAGTTACTCTAGCGGCTACGAGCAGTACTTC. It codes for CASSYSSGYEQYF.

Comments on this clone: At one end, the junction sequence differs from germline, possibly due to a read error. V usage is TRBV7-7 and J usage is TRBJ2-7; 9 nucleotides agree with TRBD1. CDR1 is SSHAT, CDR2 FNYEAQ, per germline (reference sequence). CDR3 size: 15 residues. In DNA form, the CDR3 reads TGTGCTAGCAGCCCCGGGACAGGGATCTCCTACGAGCAGTACTTC. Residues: CASSPGTGISYEQYF.

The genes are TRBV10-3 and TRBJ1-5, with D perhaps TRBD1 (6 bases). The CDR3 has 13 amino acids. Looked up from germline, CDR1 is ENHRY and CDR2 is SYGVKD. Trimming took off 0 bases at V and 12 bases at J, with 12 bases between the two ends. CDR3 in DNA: TGTGCCATCAGTGAGTCGAGCCCCAGGGGCCAGCATTTT. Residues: CAISESSPRGQHF.

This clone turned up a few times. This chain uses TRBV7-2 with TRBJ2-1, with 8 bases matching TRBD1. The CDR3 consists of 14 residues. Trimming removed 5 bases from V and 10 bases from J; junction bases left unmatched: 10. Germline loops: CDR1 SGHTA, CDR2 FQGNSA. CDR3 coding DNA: TGTGCCAGCAGCCTGGGACAGGCCCTCGGGGAGCAGTTCTTC. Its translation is CASSLGQALGEQFF.

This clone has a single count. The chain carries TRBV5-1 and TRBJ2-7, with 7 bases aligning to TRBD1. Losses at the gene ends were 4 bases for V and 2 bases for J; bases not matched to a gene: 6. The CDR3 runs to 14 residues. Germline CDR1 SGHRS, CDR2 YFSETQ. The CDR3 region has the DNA TGCGCCAGCAGCCAAGGGACAGCGACCTACGAGCAGTACTTC. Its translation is CASSQGTATYEQYF.

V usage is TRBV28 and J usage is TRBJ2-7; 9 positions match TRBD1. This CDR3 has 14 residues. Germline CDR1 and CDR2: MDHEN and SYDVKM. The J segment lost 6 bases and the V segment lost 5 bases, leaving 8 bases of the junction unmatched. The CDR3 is CASSPGTGLSEQYF. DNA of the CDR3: TGTGCCAGCAGTCCCGGGACAGGGTTGAGCGAGCAGTACTTC.

CDR3 residues: CASSGSITTNEQFF. The DNA for the CDR3 is TGTGCCAGCAGCGGATCAATCACTACCAATGAGCAGTTCTTC. This sequence joins TRBV9 and TRBJ2-1, with D unclear. The CDR3 consists of 14 residues. Germline values: CDR1 SGDLS, CDR2 YYNGEE. The V end lost 3 bases, the J end lost 6 bases, and 13 bases lay between the germline ends. Filled out from reference TRBV9 and TRBJ2-1, the complete variable domain reads DSGVTQTPKHLITATGQRVTLRCSPRSGDLSVYWYQQSLDQGLQFLIQYYNGEERAKGNILERFSAQQFPDLHSELNLSSLELGDSALYFCASSGSITTNEQFFGPGTRLTVL.

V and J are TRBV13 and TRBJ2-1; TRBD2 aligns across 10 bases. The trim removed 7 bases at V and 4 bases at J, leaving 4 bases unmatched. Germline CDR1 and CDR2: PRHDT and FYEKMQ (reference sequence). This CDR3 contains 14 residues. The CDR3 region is CASIDSGRYNEQFF. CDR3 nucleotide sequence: TGTGCCAGCATCGATAGCGGGAGGTACAATGAGCAGTTCTTC. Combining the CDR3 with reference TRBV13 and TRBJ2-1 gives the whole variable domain AAGVIQSPRHLIKEKRETATLKCYPIPRHDTVYWYQQGPGQDPQFLISFYEKMQSDKGSIPDRFSAQQFSDYHSELNMSSLELGDSALYFCASIDSGRYNEQFFGPGTRLTVL.

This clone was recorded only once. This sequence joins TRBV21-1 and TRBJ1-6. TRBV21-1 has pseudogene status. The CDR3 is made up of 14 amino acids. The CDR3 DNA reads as TGTGCCAGCAGCAAAGATAGGGAGAATTCACCCCTCCACTTT. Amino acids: CASSKDRENSPLHF.

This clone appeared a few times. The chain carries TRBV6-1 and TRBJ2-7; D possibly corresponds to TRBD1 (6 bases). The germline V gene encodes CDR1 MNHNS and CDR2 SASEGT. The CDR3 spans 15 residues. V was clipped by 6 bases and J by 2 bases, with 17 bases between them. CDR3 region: CASRGNQGTTYEQYF. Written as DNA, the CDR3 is TGTGCCAGCAGAGGGAATCAGGGGACAACCTACGAGCAGTACTTC.